The 18 T cell receptor beta chains presented below share a single source sample, sequenced in a study of somatic reversion in DOCK8 deficiency. From approximately 100 ng genomic DNA, TRB libraries were made by one-step EuroClonality-NGS amplicon PCR. TCRdb ran MiXCR on the multiplex PCR reads and lists one entry per CDR3 protein. This repertoire shows over 4,000 distinct CDR3 sequences, around 25% found once; its top ten account for 9.1%. The sample comprised peripheral blood. All receptors derive from a human donor in good health.

This clonotype qualifies as medium-sized. The chain carries TRBV10-3 and TRBJ2-7; TRBD1 aligns across 9 bases. V lost 4 bases to trimming and J lost 4 bases; unmatched junction nucleotides: 2. Germline CDR1 ENHRY, CDR2 SYGVKD. CDR3 length: 13 residues. CDR3: CAISGGQGYEQYF. The CDR3 bases are TGTGCCATCAGTGGGGGACAGGGTTACGAGCAGTACTTC.

This clonotype was picked up a small number of times. CDR3 loop: CASSGQGAGYGYTF. CDR3 bases: TGTGCCAGCAGTGGACAGGGAGCGGGCTATGGCTACACCTTC. J is TRBJ1-2 and V is TRBV28, with 8 positions matching TRBD1. The CDR3 contains 14 residues. V lost 5 bases and J lost 4; bases outside the gene matches: 6. Germline V gives CDR1 MDHEN, CDR2 SYDVKM.

The genes are TRBV7-2 and TRBJ1-2; D is possibly TRBD1 (5 bases). Per the germline V gene, CDR1 is SGHTA and CDR2 is FQGNSA. The CDR3 loop spans 13 amino acids. V dropped 2 bases and J dropped 4 bases, with 8 bases sitting between them. The CDR3 nucleotides are TGTGCCAGCAGCTTACTGACAGCCTATGGCTACACCTTC. Its translation: CASSLLTAYGYTF.

In its sample, this clonotype ranks as medium-sized. The rearrangement uses TRBV30 and TRBJ2-1; tentatively, D is TRBD2 (5 bases). The germline gives CDR1 GTSNPN, CDR2 SVGIG (reference sequence). Trimming took 1 base from V and 9 from J, leaving 13 bases between them. This CDR3 has 13 amino acids. This CDR3 reads CAWSGARTSEQFF. The CDR3 nucleotides are TGTGCCTGGAGTGGAGCTAGAACTAGTGAGCAGTTCTTC.

The rearrangement links TRBV7-9 to TRBJ1-2, with D unclear. The CDR3 runs to 12 residues. The V and J ends lost 6 bases and 8 bases respectively, with 13 bases between them. From germline, CDR1 is SEHNR and CDR2 FQNEAQ (reference sequence). The CDR3 DNA reads as TGTGCCAGCAGTCATGAAGGTGGGGGCTACACCTTC. Translation: CASSHEGGGYTF. Full variable domain (missing parts from reference TRBV7-9 and TRBJ1-2): DTGVSQNPRHKITKRGQNVTFRCDPISEHNRLYWYRQTLGQGPEFLTYFQNEAQLEKSRLLSDRFSAERPKGSFSTLEIQRTEQGDSAMYLCASSHEGGGYTFGSGTRLTVV.

This clonotype counts as medium-sized. The gene calls are TRBV28 and TRBJ1-4; maybe TRBD1 (5 bases). CDR1 is MDHEN, CDR2 SYDVKM, per germline. V lost 5 bases, J lost 8 bases, and 12 bases lay in between. This CDR3 contains 13 residues. The CDR3 bases are TGTGCCAGCAGTACGGGGGAAGGGGAAAAACTGTTTTTT. Amino acids: CASSTGEGEKLFF. The whole variable domain, remainder taken from reference TRBV28 and TRBJ1-4, is DVKVTQSSRYLVKRTGEKVFLECVQDMDHENMFWYRQDPGLGLRLIYFSYDVKMKEKGDIPEGYSVSREKKERFSLILESASTNQTSMYLCASSTGEGEKLFFGSGTQLSVL.

This clonotype has only a few counts. The chain carries TRBV6-1 and TRBJ1-1; weak D call: TRBD1 (5 bases). V was shortened by 7 bases and J by 1 base, with 10 bases between the two germline ends. CDR1 and CDR2 from the germline V gene are MNHNS and SASEGT. This CDR3 is 13 amino acids long. The CDR3 coding sequence is TGTGCCAGCAAAGAAAGGGGGAACACTGAAGCTTTCTTT. It yields the protein CASKERGNTEAFF.

This sequence joins TRBV4-1 and TRBJ1-5; 9 bases match TRBD1. CDR1 is MGHRA, CDR2 YSYEKL, per germline. The CDR3 consists of 15 residues. The junction had 6 bases not matched to a gene; V was cut back by 7 bases and J by 2 bases. The CDR3 here is CASTPRTGGNQPQHF. The CDR3 DNA sequence: TGCGCCAGCACCCCAAGGACAGGGGGCAATCAGCCCCAGCATTTT.

The sample holds a few counts of this clonotype. The chain links TRBV12-3 or TRBV12-4 to TRBJ1-1; D may be TRBD1 (5 bases). Trimming took 0 bases from V and 0 from J, leaving 17 bases between them. The CDR3 consists of 18 residues. The CDR3 DNA reads TGTGCCAGCAGTTTAGCGCGGCAGGGAATCCCAGTGAACACTGAAGCTTTCTTT. Translated, it gives CASSLARQGIPVNTEAFF.

The chain recombines TRBV30 with TRBJ2-7; possible D gene TRBD1, 5 bases. CDR1 GTSNPN and CDR2 SVGIG come from the germline V gene (reference sequence). The length of the CDR3 is 12 residues. V shed 1 base and J shed 2 bases, with 6 bases lying between them. CDR3 coding DNA: TGTGCCTGGAGTGAGGACACCTACGAGCAGTACTTC. The encoded protein is CAWSEDTYEQYF.

In its sample, this clonotype is medium-sized. The chain carries TRBV19 and TRBJ1-4; tentative D call: TRBD1 (5 bases). This CDR3 has 14 residues. The germline V and J ends were trimmed by 5 bases and 4 bases, with 11 bases remaining between them. Germline-derived CDR1 and CDR2 are LNHDA and SQIVND (reference sequence). The CDR3 DNA follows: TGTGCCAGTAGTGTGGACACCCTTAATGAAAAACTGTTTTTT. Its translation is CASSVDTLNEKLFF.

By sample fraction, this clonotype is medium-sized. The chain couples TRBV12-3 or TRBV12-4 to TRBJ1-5; D possibly corresponds to TRBD1 (6 bases). The V end was cut by 6 bases, the J end by 7 bases, with 16 bases between. The CDR3 consists of 14 residues. In DNA form, the CDR3 reads TGTGCCAGCAGCCCTAACAGGGCAAGCCAGCCCCAGCATTTT. Encoded protein: CASSPNRASQPQHF.

The chain links TRBV7-8 to TRBJ2-3, with D hard to call. Trimming took off 5 bases at V and 1 base at J, with 16 bases between the two ends. The V gene's germline CDR1 is SGHVS and CDR2 FQNEAQ. The CDR3 extends over 16 amino acids. The CDR3 bases are TGTGCCAGCAGCCCCCCCTTTAGAATCGGCACAGATACGCAGTATTTT. Amino acid sequence: CASSPPFRIGTDTQYF.

The chain couples TRBV5-4 to TRBJ2-7; 7 bases are a match to TRBD1. With V trimmed by 1 base and J by 0 bases, 10 bases remained unmatched. The CDR3 consists of 17 residues. Looked up from germline, CDR1 is SGHNT and CDR2 is YYREEE (reference sequence). The CDR3 DNA reads TGTGCCAGCAGCTTGTTATTGAGTTGGGACAGCTCCTACGAGCAGTACTTC. Its protein is CASSLLLSWDSSYEQYF.

This rearrangement joins TRBV20-1 to TRBJ2-7, with a tentative D call TRBD1 (6 bases). Germline V gene data show CDR1 as DFQATT and CDR2 as SNEGSKA (reference sequence). The CDR3 has 13 amino acids. V dropped 6 bases and J dropped 2 bases, with 14 bases sitting between them. The CDR3, as DNA: TGCAGTGCCCAACAGGGCGAGCCCTACGAGCAGTACTTC. It codes for CSAQQGEPYEQYF.

This chain links TRBV7-9 with TRBJ1-1; D unclear. Germline CDR1 reads SEHNR; CDR2 reads FQNEAQ (reference sequence). The CDR3 totals 12 residues. V dropped 7 bases and J dropped 1 base, with 7 bases sitting between them. In DNA form, the CDR3 reads TGTGCCAGCACCCTGTCGAACACTGAAGCTTTCTTT. This encodes CASTLSNTEAFF.

This clonotype has a handful of counts. The rearrangement joins TRBV10-1 to TRBJ2-2; D remains unclear. The CDR3 loop spans 14 amino acids. From germline, CDR1 is WNHNN and CDR2 SYGVQD (reference sequence). V lost 4 bases, J lost 3 bases, and 9 bases lay in between. The CDR3 reads CASSVTADTGELFF. The CDR3 nucleotides read TGCGCCAGCAGTGTAACGGCCGACACCGGGGAGCTGTTTTTT.

This chain connects TRBV20-1 to TRBJ1-4; unclear D gene. CDR3 size: 13 residues. V was trimmed by 5 bases and J by 0 bases, leaving 7 bases between them. From germline, CDR1 is DFQATT and CDR2 SNEGSKA (reference sequence). The CDR3 region is CSALNPTNEKLFF. Written as DNA, the CDR3 is TGCAGTGCTCTCAACCCAACTAATGAAAAACTGTTTTTT.